This passage covers 5 T cell receptor beta chains from one sample sequenced in a study of shared clonotypes between healthy human individuals. The repertoire was sequenced with immunoSEQ multiplex PCR; TCRdb's copy has only in-frame clones and lacks some. The sample yields about 2.4 million clones, roughly nine tenths seen once. Sequences were obtained from naive CD4+ T cells sorted from blood. The subset denotes: CD45RA+ positively selected. These receptors originate from a man aged 18 to 30 in good health.

The chain uses TRBV7-9 and TRBJ2-7, with D possibly being TRBD1 (5 bases). The germline V gene has CDR1 SEHNR and CDR2 FQNEAQ (reference sequence). This CDR3 contains 15 residues. V was cut by 3 bases and J by 2 bases, with 14 bases left in between. CDR3 sequence (DNA): TGTGCCAGCAGCTTTAACAGGTTTAGCACCTACGAGCAGTACTTC. Amino acid sequence: CASSFNRFSTYEQYF.

The chain employs TRBV2 and TRBJ2-1; D is ambiguous. The germline V and J ends were trimmed by 4 bases and 6 bases, with 13 bases remaining between them. Germline lookup yields CDR1 SNHLY and CDR2 FYNNEI. The CDR3 is 14 amino acids. CDR3 in amino acids: CASSVVSQSNEQFF. The DNA of the CDR3 is TGTGCCAGCAGTGTGGTGTCTCAGTCCAATGAGCAGTTCTTC. The whole variable domain, filled in from reference TRBV2 and TRBJ2-1, reads EPEVTQTPSHQVTQMGQEVILRCVPISNHLYFYWYRQILGQKVEFLVSFYNNEISEKSEIFDDQFSVERPDGSNFTLKIRSTKLEDSAMYFCASSVVSQSNEQFFGPGTRLTVL.

This chain links TRBV5-4 with TRBJ2-5; 16 nucleotides match TRBD2. Germline values: CDR1 SGHNT, CDR2 YYREEE (reference sequence). The CDR3 sequence is 17 residues long. The trim removed 5 bases at V and 5 bases at J, leaving 9 bases unmatched. The CDR3: CASRPGTSGGVGETQYF. The CDR3 DNA reads as TGTGCCAGCAGACCTGGGACTAGCGGGGGGGTAGGGGAGACCCAGTACTTC.

The chain is built from TRBV6-5 and TRBJ2-3; perhaps TRBD2 as D (5 bases). Trimming cost V 10 bases and J 1 base, with 18 bases left between them. This CDR3 has 15 residues. CDR1 and CDR2 from the germline V gene are MNHEY and SVGAGI. Written as DNA, the CDR3 is TGTGCCACCTCGGCGGGCTTCTTCGGCACAGATACGCAGTATTTT. It encodes CATSAGFFGTDTQYF.

The chain recombines TRBV6-5 with TRBJ1-5, with no clear D. Trimming removed 2 bases from V and 7 bases from J, with 9 bases in between. CDR1 is MNHEY, CDR2 SVGAGI, per germline. The CDR3 totals 13 residues. The CDR3 nucleotides read TGTGCCAGCAGTTACACCTCAGGCCAGCCCCAGCATTTT. Protein sequence: CASSYTSGQPQHF.